This TCR beta chain was obtained from a study of siplizumab effects on memory and regulatory T cells. Germline V gene lookup returns CDR1 MDHEN and CDR2 SYDVKM. Trimming removed 4 bases at V and 2 bases at J, with 7 bases between. This CDR3 region has 13 residues. Method: immunoSEQ multiplex PCR; TCRdb's copy keeps in-frame clones and lacks some. Of 75,000 to 95,000 clones listed, about nine tenths are singletons. The chain couples TRBV28 to TRBJ2-3; D uncertain. The receptor was isolated from a human donor in good health. The specimen was CD4+ T cells sorted from blood. The CDR3 region is CASSSPITDTQYF. The CDR3 DNA reads as TGTGCCAGCAGTTCCCCCATCACAGATACGCAGTATTTT. Full variable domain (missing parts from reference TRBV28 and TRBJ2-3): DVKVTQSSRYLVKRTGEKVFLECVQDMDHENMFWYRQDPGLGLRLIYFSYDVKMKEKGDIPEGYSVSREKKERFSLILESASTNQTSMYLCASSSPITDTQYFGPGTRLTVL.